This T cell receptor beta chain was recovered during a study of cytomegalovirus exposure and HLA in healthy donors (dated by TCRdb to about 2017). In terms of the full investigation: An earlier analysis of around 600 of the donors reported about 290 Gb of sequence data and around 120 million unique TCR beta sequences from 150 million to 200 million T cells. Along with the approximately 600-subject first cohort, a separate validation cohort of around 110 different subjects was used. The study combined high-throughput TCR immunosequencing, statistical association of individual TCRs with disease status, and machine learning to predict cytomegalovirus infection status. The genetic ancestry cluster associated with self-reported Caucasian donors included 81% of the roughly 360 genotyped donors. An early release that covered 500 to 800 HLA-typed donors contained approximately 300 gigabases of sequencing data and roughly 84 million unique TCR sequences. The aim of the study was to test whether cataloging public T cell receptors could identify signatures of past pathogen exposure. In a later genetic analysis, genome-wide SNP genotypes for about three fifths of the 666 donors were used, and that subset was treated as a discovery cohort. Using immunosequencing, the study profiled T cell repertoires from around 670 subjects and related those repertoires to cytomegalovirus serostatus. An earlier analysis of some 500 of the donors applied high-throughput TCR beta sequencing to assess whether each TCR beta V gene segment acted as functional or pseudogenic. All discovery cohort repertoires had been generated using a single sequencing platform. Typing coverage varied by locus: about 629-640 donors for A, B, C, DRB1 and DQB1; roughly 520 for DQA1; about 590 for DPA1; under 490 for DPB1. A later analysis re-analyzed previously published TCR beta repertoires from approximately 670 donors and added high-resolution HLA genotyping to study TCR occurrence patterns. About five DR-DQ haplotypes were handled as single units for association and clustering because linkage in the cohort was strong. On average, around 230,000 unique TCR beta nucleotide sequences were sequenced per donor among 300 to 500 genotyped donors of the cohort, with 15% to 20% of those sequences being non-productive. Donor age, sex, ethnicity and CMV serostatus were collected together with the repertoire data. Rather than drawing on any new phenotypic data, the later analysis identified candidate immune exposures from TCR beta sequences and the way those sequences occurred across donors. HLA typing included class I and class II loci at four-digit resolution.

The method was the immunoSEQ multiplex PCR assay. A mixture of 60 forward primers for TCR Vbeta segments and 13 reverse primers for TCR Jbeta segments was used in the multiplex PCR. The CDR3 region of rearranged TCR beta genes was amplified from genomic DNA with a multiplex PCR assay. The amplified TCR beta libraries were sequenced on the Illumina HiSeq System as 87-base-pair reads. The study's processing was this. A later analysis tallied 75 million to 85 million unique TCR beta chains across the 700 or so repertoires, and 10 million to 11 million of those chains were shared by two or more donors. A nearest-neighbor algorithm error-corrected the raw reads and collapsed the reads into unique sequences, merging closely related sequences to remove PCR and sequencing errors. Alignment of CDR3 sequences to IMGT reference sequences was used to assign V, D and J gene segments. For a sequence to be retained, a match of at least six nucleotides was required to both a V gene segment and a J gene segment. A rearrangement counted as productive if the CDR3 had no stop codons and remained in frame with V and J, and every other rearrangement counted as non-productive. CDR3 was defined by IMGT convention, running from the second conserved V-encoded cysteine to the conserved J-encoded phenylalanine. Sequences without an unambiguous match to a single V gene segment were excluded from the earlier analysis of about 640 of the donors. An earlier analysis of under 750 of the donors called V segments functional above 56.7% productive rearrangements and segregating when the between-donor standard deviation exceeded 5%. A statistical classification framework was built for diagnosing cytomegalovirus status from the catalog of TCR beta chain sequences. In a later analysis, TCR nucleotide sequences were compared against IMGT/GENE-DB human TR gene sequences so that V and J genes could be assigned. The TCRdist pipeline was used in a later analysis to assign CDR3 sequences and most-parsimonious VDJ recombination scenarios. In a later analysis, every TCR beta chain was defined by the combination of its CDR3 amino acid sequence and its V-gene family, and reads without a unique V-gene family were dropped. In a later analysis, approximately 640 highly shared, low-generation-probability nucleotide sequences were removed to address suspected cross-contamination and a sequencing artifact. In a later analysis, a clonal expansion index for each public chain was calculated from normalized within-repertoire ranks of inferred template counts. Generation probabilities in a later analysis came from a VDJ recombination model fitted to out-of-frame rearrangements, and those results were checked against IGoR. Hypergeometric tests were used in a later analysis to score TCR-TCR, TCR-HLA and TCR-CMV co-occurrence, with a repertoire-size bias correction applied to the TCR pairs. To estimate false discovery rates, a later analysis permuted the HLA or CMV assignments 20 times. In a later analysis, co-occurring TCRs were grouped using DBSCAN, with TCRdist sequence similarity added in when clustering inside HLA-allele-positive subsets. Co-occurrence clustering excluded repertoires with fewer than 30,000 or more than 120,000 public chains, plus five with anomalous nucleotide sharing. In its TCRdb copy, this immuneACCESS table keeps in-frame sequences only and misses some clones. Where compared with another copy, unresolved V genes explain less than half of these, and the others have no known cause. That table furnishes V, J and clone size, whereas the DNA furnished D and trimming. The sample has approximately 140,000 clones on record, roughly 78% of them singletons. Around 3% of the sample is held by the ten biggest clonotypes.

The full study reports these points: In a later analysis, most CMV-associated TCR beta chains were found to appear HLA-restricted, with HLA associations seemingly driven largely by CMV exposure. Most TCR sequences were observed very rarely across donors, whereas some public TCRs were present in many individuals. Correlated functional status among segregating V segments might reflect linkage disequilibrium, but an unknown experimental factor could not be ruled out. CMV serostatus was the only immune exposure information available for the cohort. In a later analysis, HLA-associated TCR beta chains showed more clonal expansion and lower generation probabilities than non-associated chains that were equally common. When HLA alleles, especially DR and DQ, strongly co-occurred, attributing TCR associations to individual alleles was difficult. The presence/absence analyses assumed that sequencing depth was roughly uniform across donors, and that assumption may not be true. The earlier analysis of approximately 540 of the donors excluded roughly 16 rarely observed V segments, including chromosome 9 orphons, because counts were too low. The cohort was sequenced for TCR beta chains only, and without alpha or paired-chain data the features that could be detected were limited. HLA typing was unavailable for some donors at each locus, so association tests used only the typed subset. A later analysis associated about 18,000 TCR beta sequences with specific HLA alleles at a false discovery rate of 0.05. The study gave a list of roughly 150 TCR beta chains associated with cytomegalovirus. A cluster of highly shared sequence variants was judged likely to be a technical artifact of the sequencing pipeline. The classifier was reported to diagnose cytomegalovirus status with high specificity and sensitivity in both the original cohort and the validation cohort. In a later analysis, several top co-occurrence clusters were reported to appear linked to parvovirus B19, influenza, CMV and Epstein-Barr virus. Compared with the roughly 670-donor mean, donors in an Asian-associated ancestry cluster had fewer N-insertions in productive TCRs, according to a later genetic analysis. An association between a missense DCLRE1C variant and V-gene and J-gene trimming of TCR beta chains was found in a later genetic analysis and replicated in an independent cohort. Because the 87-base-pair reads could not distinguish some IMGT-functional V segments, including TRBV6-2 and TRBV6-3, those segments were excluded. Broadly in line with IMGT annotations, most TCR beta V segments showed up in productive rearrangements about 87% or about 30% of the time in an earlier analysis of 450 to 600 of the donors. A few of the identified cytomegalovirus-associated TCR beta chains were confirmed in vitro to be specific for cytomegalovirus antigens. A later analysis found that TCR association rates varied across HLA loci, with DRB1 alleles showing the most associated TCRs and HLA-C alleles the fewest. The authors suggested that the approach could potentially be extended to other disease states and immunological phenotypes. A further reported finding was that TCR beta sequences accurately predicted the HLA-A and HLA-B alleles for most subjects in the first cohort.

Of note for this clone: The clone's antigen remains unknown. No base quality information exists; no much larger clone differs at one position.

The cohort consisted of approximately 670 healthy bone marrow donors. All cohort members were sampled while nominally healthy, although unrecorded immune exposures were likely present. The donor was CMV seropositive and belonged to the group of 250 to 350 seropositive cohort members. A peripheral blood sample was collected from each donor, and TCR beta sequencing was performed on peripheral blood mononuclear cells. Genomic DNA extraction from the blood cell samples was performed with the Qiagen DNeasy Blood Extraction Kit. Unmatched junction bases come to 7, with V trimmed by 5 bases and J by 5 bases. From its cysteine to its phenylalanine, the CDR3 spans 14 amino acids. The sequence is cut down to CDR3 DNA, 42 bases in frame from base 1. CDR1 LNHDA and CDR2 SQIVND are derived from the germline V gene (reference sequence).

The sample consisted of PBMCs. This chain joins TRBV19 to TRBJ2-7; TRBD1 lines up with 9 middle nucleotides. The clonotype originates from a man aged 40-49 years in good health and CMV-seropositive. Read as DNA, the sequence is TGTGCCAGTAGTTACCGGGACAGGGTCGACGAGCAGTACTTC. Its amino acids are CASSYRDRVDEQYF.